This TCR beta chain appears in the sequencing data of a study of shared clonotypes between healthy human individuals. This clone has just a few counts. The germline V gene encodes CDR1 SEHNR and CDR2 FQNEAQ (reference sequence). The CDR3 spans 15 residues. Germline trimming cut 5 bases from V and 7 bases from J; bases unmatched to any gene: 10. Genomic DNA from each subset was divided evenly over several immunoSEQ plates. Method: immunoSEQ multiplex PCR; TCRdb's copy keeps in-frame clones and lacks some. Among about 490,000 clones listed, around 78% were seen once. This TCR was recovered from a woman aged 40-49 years in good health. Some clones in this sample may be carry-over from other donors' samples. J is TRBJ1-3 and V is TRBV7-9; 8 nucleotides align to TRBD1. Sequencing was performed on PBMCs. CDR3 bases: TGTGCCAGCAGCCGGACCGACAGGGGCAGGAACACCATATATTTT. This translates into CASSRTDRGRNTIYF. The variable domain in full, with the rest retrieved from reference TRBV7-9 and TRBJ1-3, is DTGVSQNPRHKITKRGQNVTFRCDPISEHNRLYWYRQTLGQGPEFLTYFQNEAQLEKSRLLSDRFSAERPKGSFSTLEIQRTEQGDSAMYLCASSRTDRGRNTIYFGEGSWLTVV.